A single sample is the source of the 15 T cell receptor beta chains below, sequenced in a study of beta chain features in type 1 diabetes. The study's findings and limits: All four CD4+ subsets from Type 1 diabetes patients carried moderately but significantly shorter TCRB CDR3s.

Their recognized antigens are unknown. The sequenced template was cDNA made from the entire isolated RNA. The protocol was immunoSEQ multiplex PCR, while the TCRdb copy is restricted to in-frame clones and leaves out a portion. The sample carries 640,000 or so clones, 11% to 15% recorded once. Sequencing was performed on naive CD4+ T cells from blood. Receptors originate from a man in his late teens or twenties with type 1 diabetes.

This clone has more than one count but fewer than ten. CDR3 sequence (DNA): TGTGCCAGCACCGCCCTGGCAGGGCCCGGGGAGCTGTTTTTT. Its protein is CASTALAGPGELFF. This chain connects TRBV14 to TRBJ2-2; perhaps TRBD1 as D (5 bases). Looked up from germline, CDR1 is SGHDN and CDR2 is FVKESK. This CDR3 is built from 14 residues. The ends were cut back, 7 bases at V and 6 bases at J, with 15 bases in the middle.

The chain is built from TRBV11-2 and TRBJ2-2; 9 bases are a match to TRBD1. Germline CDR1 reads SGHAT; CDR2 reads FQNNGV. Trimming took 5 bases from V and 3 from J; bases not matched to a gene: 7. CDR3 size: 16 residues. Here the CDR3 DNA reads TGTGCCAGCAGCATTACGGGACAGGGAGACACCGGGGAGCTGTTTTTT. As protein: CASSITGQGDTGELFF.

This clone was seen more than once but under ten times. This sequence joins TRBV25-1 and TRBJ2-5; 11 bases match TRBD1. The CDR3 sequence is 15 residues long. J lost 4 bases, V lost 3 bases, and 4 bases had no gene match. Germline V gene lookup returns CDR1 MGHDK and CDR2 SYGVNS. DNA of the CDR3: TGTGCCAGCAGTGAGGACAGGGGGCGCAGAGAGACCCAGTACTTC. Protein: CASSEDRGRRETQYF.

The DNA of the CDR3 is TGCAGTGGCGGGACAGATCAGTTCTTC. Its protein product is CSGGTDQFF. This chain uses TRBV20-1 with TRBJ2-1; a possible D gene is TRBD1 (7 bases). V lost 7 bases to trimming and J lost 13 bases, with 11 bases between them. The germline gives CDR1 DFQATT, CDR2 SNEGSKA (reference sequence). CDR3 length: 9 residues.

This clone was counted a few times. As DNA, the CDR3 is TGCGCCAGCAGCTTGGCTAATGCAGGGGCACAAGAGACCCAGTACTTC. It encodes CASSLANAGAQETQYF. The V gene is TRBV5-1, the J gene TRBJ2-5; TRBD1 might be the D (6 bases). Per the germline V gene, CDR1 is SGHRS and CDR2 is YFSETQ. The V gene lost 0 bases and the J gene lost 2 bases, with 14 bases spanning the gap. The CDR3 is 16 amino acids.

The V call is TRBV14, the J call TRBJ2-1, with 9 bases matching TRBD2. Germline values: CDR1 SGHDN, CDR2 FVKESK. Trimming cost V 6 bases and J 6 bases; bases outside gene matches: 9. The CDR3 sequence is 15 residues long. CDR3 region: CASRPLAGSVNEQFF. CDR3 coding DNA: TGTGCCAGCAGGCCCCTAGCGGGATCCGTCAATGAGCAGTTCTTC.

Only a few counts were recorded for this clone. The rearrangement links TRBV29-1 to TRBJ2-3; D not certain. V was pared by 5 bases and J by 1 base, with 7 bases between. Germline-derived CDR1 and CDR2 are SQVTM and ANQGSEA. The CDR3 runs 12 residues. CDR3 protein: CSVTDGTDTQYF. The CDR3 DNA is TGCAGCGTTACGGACGGCACAGATACGCAGTATTTT.

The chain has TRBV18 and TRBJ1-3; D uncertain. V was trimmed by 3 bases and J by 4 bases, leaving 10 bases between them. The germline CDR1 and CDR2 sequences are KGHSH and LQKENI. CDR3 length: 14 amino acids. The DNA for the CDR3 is TGTGCCAGCTCACCCCGCACGGAGGGAAACACCATATATTTT. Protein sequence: CASSPRTEGNTIYF.

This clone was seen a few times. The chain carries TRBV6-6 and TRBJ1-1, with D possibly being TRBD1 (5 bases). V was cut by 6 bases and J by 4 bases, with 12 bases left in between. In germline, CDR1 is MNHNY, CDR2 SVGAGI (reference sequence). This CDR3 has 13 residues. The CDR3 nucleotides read TGTGCCAGCAGCCCGGATAGGGGCACTGAAGCTTTCTTT. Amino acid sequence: CASSPDRGTEAFF.

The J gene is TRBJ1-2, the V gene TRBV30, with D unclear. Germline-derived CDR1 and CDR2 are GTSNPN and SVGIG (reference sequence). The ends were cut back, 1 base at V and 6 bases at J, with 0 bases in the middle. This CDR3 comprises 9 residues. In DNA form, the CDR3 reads TGTGCCTGGAGTGATGGCTACACCTTC. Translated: CAWSDGYTF.

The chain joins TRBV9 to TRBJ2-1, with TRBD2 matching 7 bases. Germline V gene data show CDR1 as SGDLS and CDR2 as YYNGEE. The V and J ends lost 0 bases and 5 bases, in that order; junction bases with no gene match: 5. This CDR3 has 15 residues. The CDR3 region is CASSVVSAGHNEQFF. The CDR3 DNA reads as TGTGCCAGCAGCGTAGTCTCAGCGGGGCACAATGAGCAGTTCTTC.

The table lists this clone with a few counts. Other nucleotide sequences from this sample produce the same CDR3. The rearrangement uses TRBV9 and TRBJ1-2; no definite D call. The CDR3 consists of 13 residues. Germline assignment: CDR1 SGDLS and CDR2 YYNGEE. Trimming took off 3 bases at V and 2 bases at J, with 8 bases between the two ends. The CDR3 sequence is CASSAQGNYGYTF. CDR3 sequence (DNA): TGTGCCAGCAGCGCCCAAGGGAACTATGGCTACACCTTC.

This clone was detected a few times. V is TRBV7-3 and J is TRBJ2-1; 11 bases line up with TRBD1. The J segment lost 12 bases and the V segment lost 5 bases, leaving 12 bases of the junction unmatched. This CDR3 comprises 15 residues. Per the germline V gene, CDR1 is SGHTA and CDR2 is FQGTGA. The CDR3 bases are TGTGCCAGCAGCCCATATGGACAGGGGGCGACCGGGCAGTTCTTC. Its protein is CASSPYGQGATGQFF.

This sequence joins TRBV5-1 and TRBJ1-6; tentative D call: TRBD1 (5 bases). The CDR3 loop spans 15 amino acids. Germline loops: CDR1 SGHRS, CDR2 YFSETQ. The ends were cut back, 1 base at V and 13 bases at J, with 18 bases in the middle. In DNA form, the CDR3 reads TGCGCCAGCAGCTTGCCCGGGACGGCCTCGGCCCCCCTCCACTTT. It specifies CASSLPGTASAPLHF.

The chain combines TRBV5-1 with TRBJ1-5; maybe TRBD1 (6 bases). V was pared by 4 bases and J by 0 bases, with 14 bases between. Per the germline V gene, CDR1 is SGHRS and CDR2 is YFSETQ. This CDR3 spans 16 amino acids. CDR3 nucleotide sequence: TGCGCCAGCAGCCCGTCGGGGGGGCTTAGCAATCAGCCCCAGCATTTT. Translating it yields CASSPSGGLSNQPQHF.